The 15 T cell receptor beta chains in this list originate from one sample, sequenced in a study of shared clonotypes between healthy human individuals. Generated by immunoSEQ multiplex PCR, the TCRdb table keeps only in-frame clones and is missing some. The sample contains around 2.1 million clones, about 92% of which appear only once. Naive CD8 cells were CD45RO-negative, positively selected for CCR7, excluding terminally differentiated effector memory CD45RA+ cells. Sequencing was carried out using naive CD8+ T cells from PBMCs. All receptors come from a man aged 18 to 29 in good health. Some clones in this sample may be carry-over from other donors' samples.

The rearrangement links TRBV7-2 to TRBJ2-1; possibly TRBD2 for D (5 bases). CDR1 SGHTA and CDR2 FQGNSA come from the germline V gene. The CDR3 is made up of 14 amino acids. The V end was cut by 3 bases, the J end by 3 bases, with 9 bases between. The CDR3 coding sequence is TGTGCCAGCAGCTTCGGCGGGCGCTACAATGAGCAGTTCTTC. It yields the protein CASSFGGRYNEQFF.

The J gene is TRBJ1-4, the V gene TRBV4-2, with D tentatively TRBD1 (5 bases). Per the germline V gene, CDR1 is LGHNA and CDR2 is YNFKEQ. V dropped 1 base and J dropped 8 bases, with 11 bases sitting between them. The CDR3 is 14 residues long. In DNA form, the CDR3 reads TGTGCCAGCAGCCAAGGGGGGGGGTTCGAAAAACTGTTTTTT. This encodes CASSQGGGFEKLFF.

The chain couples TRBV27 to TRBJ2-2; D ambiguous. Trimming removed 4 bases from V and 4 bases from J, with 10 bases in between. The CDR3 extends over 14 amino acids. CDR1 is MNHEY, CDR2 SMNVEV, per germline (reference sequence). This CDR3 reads CASSYYPSTGELFF. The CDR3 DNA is TGTGCCAGCAGTTACTACCCCAGCACCGGGGAGCTGTTTTTT.

The CDR3 nucleotides are TGCGCCAGCACGAGGGACTGGAGCTCTGGAAACACCATATATTTT. Translating it yields CASTRDWSSGNTIYF. The J gene is TRBJ1-3, the V gene TRBV4-1; TRBD1 might be the D (5 bases). The germline gives CDR1 MGHRA, CDR2 YSYEKL. The V end was cut by 7 bases, the J end by 0 bases, with 13 bases between. The CDR3 extends over 15 amino acids.

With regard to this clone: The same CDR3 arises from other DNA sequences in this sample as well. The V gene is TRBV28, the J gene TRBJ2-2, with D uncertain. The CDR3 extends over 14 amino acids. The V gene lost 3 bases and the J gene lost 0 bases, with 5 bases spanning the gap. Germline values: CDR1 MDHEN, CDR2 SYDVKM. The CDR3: CASSFPSNTGELFF. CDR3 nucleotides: TGTGCCAGCAGTTTCCCATCGAACACCGGGGAGCTGTTTTTT.

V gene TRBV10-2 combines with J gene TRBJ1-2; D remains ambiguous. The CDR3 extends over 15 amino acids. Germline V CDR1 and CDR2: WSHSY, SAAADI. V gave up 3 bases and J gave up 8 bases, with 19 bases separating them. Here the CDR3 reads CASSEPNKPRWGYTF. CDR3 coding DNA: TGCGCCAGCAGTGAACCTAACAAGCCTCGTTGGGGCTACACCTTC.

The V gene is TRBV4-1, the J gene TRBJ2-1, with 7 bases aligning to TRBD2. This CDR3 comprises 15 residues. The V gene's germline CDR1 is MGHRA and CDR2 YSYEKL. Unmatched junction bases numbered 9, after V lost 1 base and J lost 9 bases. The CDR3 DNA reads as TGCGCCAGCAGCCAAGGGAGACTAGCTGTGGGTGAGCAGTTCTTC. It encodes CASSQGRLAVGEQFF.

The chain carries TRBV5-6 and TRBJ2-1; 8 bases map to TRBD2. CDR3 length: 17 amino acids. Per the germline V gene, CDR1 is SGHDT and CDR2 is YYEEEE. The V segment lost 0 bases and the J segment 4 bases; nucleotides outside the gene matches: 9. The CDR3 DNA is TGTGCCAGCAGCTTGGGAAGCGGGAGCTTGTTTTACAATGAGCAGTTCTTC. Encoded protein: CASSLGSGSLFYNEQFF.

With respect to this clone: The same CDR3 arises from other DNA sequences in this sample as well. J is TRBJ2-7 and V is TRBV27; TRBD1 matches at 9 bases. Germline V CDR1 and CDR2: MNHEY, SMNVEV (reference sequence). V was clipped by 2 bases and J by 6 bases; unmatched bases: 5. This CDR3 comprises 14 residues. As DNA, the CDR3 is TGTGCCAGCAGTTTAGGGACAGGGTCATTCGAGCAGTACTTC. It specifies CASSLGTGSFEQYF.

CDR3 bases: TGTGCCAGCAAATGGACAGGGAACTCTGGAAACACCATATATTTT. Amino acid sequence: CASKWTGNSGNTIYF. The gene calls are TRBV27 and TRBJ1-3; 8 bases fit TRBD1. Germline loops: CDR1 MNHEY, CDR2 SMNVEV (reference sequence). With 7 bases clipped from V and 0 bases from J, the junction kept 5 bases outside the gene matches. The CDR3 is 15 residues long.

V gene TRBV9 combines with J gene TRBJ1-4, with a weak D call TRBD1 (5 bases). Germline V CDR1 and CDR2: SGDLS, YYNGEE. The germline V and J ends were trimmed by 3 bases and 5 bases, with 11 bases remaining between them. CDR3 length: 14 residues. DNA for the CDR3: TGTGCCAGCAGCGATAGGGACGGGAATGAAAAACTGTTTTTT. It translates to CASSDRDGNEKLFF.

The CDR3 sequence: CASSPAGQGSYTEAFF. The CDR3 DNA reads TGTGCCAGTTCCCCCGCCGGACAGGGAAGCTACACTGAAGCTTTCTTT. This chain joins TRBV19 and TRBJ1-1; 8 bases are a match to TRBD1. Germline V CDR1 and CDR2: LNHDA, SQIVND (reference sequence). V was pared by 8 bases and J by 3 bases, with 14 bases of the junction left unmatched. The CDR3 is 16 amino acids.

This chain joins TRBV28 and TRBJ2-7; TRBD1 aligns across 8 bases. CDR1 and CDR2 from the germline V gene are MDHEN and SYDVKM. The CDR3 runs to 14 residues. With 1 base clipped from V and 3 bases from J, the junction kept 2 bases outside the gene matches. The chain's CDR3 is CASSLFGQGYEQYF. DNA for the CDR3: TGTGCCAGCAGTTTATTTGGACAGGGCTACGAGCAGTACTTC.

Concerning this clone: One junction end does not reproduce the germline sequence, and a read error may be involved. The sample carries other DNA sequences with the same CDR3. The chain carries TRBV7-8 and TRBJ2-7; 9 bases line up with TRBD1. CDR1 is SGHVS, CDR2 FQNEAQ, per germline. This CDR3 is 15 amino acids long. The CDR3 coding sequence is TGTGCTAGCAGCCTTATCGGACAGGGGCTGGACGAGCAGTACTTC. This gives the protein CASSLIGQGLDEQYF.

The CDR3 DNA reads as TGTGCCAGTAGGGTTGCGAGAGGGTTCGGTTACGAGCAGTACTTC. As protein: CASRVARGFGYEQYF. The chain uses TRBV27 and TRBJ2-7; weak D call: TRBD2 (5 bases). The length of the CDR3 is 15 residues. Trimming cost V 9 bases and J 4 bases, with 22 bases left between them. The germline V gene has CDR1 MNHEY and CDR2 SMNVEV (reference sequence).